The source of this T cell receptor (beta chain) is a study of relationships among human T cell subsets. Study-level results: Across seven subsets, gene usage, CDR3 length and N-additions did not differ significantly. Bead-based sorting did not rule out CD4+CD8+ double-positive cells. Th1, Th2 and regulatory subsets overlapped substantially in CDR3 sequences.

These activated T cells are CD45RA-RO-CD69+, selected by anti-CD69 microbeads. The T cell receptor alpha and beta CDR3 regions were amplified from mRNA by semiquantitative ARM-PCR. Tagged nested gene-specific primers were used first, then communal superprimers amplified exponentially. Using its own MiXCR run on the multiplex PCR reads, TCRdb lists one record per CDR3 protein. The sample consists of roughly 2,400 distinct CDR3 sequences, 40% to 50% of them appearing once. As to this clonotype: What it recognizes is unknown.

The CDR3 consists of 16 residues. Trimming took 7 bases from V and 1 from J, leaving 20 bases between them. Germline V lookup: CDR1 MDHEN, CDR2 SYDVKM. The receptor's source is a man aged 35 to 55 in good health. The chain has TRBV28 and TRBJ2-7; a possible D gene is TRBD1 (6 bases). The sequenced material came from activated T cells sorted from blood. The subset: CD45RA-RO-CD69+ activated T cells. CDR3 loop: CASTSRGRLDSYEQYF. In DNA form, the CDR3 reads TGTGCCAGCACTTCCAGGGGCAGGTTGGATTCCTACGAGCAGTACTTC.